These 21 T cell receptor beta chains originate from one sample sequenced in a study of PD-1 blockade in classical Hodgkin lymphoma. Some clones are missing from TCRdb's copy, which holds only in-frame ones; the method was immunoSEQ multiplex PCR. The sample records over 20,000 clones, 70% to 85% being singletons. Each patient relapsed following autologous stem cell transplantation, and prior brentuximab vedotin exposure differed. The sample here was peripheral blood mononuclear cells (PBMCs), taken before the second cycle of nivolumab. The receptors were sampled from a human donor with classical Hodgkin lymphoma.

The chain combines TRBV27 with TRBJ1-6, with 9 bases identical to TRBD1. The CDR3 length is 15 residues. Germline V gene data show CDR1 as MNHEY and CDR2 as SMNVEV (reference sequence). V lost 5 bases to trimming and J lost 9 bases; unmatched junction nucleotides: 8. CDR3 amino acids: CASSEGTGFFSPLHF. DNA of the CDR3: TGTGCCAGCAGTGAAGGGACAGGGTTCTTTTCACCCCTCCACTTT.

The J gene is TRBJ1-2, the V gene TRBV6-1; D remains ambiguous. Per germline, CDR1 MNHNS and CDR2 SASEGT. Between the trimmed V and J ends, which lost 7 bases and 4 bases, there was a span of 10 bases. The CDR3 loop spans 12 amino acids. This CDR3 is CASTMGTYGYTF. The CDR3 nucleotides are TGTGCCAGCACGATGGGAACCTATGGCTACACCTTC.

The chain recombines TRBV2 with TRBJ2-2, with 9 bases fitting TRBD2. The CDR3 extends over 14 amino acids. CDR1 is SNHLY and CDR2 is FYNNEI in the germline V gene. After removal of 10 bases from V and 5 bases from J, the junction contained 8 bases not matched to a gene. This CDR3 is CATLGLAKTGELFF. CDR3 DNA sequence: TGTGCCACCCTGGGACTAGCTAAAACCGGGGAGCTGTTTTTT. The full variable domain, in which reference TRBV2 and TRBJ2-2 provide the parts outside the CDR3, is EPEVTQTPSHQVTQMGQEVILRCVPISNHLYFYWYRQILGQKVEFLVSFYNNEISEKSEIFDDQFSVERPDGSNFTLKIRSTKLEDSAMYFCATLGLAKTGELFFGEGSRLTVL.

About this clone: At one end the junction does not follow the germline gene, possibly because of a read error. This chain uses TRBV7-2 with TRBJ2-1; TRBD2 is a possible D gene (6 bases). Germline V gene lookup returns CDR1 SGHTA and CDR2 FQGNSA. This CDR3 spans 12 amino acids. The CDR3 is CASSLGVRGEVF. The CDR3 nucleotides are TGTGCCAGCAGCTTAGGTGTTAGAGGGGAGGTCTTC.

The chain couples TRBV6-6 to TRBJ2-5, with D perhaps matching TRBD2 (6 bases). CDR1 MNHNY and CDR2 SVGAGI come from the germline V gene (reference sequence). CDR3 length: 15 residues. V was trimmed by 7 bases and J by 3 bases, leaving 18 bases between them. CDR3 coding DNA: TGTGCCAGCACCTCCCCACGGACTACCGAAGAGACCCAGTACTTC. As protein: CASTSPRTTEETQYF.

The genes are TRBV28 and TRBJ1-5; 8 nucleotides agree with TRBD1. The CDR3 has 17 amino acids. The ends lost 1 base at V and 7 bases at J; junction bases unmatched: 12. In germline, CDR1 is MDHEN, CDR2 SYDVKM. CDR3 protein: CASSLLLGRGLGQPQHF. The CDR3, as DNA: TGTGCCAGCAGTTTATTGTTGGGCAGGGGGCTAGGACAGCCCCAGCATTTT.

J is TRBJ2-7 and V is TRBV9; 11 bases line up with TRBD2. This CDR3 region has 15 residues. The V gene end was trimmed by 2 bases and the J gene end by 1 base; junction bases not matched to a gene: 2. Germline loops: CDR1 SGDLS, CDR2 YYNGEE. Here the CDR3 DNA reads TGTGCCAGCAGCGTCGGGACTAGCGGATCCTACGAGCAGTACTTC. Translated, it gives CASSVGTSGSYEQYF.

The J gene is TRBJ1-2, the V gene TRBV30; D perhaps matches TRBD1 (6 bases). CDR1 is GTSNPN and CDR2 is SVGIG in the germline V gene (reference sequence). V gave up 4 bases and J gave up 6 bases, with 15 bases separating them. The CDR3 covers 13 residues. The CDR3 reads CAWIVLGADGYTF. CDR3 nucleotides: TGTGCCTGGATCGTATTGGGGGCGGATGGCTACACCTTC.

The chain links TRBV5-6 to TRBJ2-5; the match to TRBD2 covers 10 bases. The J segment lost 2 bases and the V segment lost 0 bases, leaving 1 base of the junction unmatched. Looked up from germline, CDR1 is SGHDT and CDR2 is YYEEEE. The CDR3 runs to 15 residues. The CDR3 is CASSLVLAGQETQYF. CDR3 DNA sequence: TGTGCCAGCAGCTTGGTACTAGCGGGACAAGAGACCCAGTACTTC.

CDR3: CASSPGAPGQNEQFF. CDR3 nucleotide sequence: TGTGCCAGCAGCCCGGGAGCACCTGGCCAAAATGAGCAGTTCTTC. This chain joins TRBV11-3 and TRBJ2-1, with D perhaps matching TRBD2 (6 bases). CDR3 length equals 15 residues. The germline gives CDR1 SGHNT, CDR2 YENEEA. Trimming pared 5 bases from V and 7 bases from J, leaving 18 bases between.

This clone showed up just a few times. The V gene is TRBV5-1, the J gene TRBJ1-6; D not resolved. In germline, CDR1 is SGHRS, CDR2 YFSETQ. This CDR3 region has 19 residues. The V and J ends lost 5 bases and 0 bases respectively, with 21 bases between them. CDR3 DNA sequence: TGCGCCAGCAGGAGGAGCGGAGGACTAGAGAGCTCCTATAATTCACCCCTCCACTTT. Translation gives CASRRSGGLESSYNSPLHF.

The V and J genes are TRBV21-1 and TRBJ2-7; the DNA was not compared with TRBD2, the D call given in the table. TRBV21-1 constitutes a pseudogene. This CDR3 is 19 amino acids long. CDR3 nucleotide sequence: TGTGCCAGCAGCAAAGCGCAGGTGGGGAGAATCTTGAGCTCCTACGAGCAGTACTTC. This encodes CASSKAQVGRILSSYEQYF.

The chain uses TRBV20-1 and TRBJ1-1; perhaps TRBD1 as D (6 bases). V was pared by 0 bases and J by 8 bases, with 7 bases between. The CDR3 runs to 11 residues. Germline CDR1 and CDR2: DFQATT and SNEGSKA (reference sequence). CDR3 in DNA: TGCAGTGCTAGAGAAACAGGGGAAGCTTTCTTT. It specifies CSARETGEAFF.

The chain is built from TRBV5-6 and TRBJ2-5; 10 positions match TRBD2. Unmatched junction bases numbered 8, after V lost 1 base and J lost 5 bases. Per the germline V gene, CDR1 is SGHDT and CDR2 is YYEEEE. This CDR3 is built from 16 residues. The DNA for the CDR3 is TGTGCCAGCAGCTTGCCGCCAGCGGGGGGGCGGGAGACCCAGTACTTC. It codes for CASSLPPAGGRETQYF. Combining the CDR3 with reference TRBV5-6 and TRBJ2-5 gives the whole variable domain DAGVTQSPTHLIKTRGQQVTLRCSPKSGHDTVSWYQQALGQGPQFIFQYYEEEERQRGNFPDRFSGHQFPNYSSELNVNALLLGDSALYLCASSLPPAGGRETQYFGPGTRLLVL.

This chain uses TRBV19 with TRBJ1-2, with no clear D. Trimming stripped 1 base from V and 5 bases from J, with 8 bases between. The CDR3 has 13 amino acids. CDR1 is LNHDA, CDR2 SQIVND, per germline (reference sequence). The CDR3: CASSIAEGYGYTF. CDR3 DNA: TGTGCCAGTAGTATAGCAGAAGGGTATGGCTACACCTTC.

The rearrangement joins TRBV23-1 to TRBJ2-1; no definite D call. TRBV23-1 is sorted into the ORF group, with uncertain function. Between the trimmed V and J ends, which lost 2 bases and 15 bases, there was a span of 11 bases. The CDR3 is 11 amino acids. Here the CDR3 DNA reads TGCGCCAGCAGTCAAGTCCTAGTCGGGTTCTTC. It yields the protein CASSQVLVGFF.

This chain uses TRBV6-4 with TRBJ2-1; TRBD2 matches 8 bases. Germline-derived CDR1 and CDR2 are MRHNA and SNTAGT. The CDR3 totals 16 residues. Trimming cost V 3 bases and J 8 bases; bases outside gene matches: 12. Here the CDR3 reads CASSDSMAGGGDEQFF. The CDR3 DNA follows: TGTGCCAGCAGTGATAGTATGGCGGGGGGCGGTGATGAGCAGTTCTTC.

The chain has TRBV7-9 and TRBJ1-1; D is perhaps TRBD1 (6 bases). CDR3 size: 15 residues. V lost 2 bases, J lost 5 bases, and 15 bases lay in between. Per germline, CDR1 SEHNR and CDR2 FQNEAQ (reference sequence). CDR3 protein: CASSLMGARVTEAFF. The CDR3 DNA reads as TGTGCCAGCAGCTTAATGGGGGCGAGGGTGACTGAAGCTTTCTTT.

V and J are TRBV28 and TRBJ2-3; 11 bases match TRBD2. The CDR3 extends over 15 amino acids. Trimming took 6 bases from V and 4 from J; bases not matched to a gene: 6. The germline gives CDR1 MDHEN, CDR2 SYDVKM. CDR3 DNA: TGTGCCAGCAGCACTAGCGGGAGATCCGCAGATACGCAGTATTTT. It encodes CASSTSGRSADTQYF.

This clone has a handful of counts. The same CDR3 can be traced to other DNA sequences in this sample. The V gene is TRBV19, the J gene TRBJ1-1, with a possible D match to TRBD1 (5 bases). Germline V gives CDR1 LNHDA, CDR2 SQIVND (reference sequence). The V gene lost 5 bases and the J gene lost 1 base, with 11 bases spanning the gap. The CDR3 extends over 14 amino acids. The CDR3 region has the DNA TGTGCCAGTAGTCCCAGGGCCCCGAACACTGAAGCTTTCTTT. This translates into CASSPRAPNTEAFF.

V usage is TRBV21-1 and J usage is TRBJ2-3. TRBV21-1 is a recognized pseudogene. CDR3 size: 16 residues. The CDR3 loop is CASSQGGWLNADTQYF. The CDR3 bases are TGTGCCAGCAGCCAAGGGGGATGGCTGAACGCGGATACGCAGTATTTT.